This TCR beta chain was retrieved from a study of beta chain features in type 1 diabetes. Whole-study results and caveats: Within each of all four CD4+ subsets, Type 1 diabetes patients had TCRB CDR3s that were moderately but significantly shorter.

The authors reverse transcribed all of the isolated RNA, so sequencing captured expressed TCRB transcripts. Clones were sequenced by immunoSEQ multiplex PCR, and TCRdb holds only the in-frame ones, with some missing. Of more than 550,000 clones in the sample, over 12% were seen once. The germline V and J ends were trimmed by 1 base and 4 bases, with 4 bases remaining between them. CDR3 length equals 13 residues. Germline V gives CDR1 SGHNT, CDR2 YENEEA. Populations isolated by sorting all had purity greater than 95%. On this clone: Its antigen remains unidentified.

This TCR came from a man between 18 and 29 years old with type 1 diabetes. The chain carries TRBV11-3 and TRBJ2-2; D is undetermined. Sequencing was carried out using naive CD4+ T cells from blood. CDR3 nucleotide sequence: TGTGCCAGCAGCTTAGGTTTCACCGGGGAGCTGTTTTTT. Amino acid sequence: CASSLGFTGELFF.